What follows are 19 T cell receptor beta chains derived from one specimen sequenced in a study of control samples from healthy donors and cancer patients. TCRdb's table, derived via immunoSEQ multiplex PCR, lists solely in-frame clones and lacks some. The sample includes 90,000 to 110,000 clones, around four fifths seen only once; the top ten take about 13%. The sample taken for sequencing was blood. The receptors originated from a woman aged 45-65 years in good health.

This rearrangement joins TRBV9 to TRBJ2-2; TRBD1 is a possible D gene (5 bases). CDR1 and CDR2 (germline): SGDLS, YYNGEE. The V and J ends lost 2 bases and 5 bases respectively, with 10 bases between them. This CDR3 region has 14 residues. DNA of the CDR3: TGTGCCAGCAGCGTTGGGGCAGGGACCGGGGAGCTGTTTTTT. Translation: CASSVGAGTGELFF.

J is TRBJ1-2 and V is TRBV4-3, with D possibly being TRBD1 (6 bases). The CDR3 totals 17 residues. Germline-derived CDR1 and CDR2 are LGHNA and YSLEER. Trimming cost V 2 bases and J 4 bases, with 20 bases left between them. CDR3 region: CASSQSLGSGGLYGYTF. The DNA of the CDR3 is TGCGCCAGCAGCCAATCTCTAGGCAGCGGGGGGCTCTATGGCTACACCTTC.

The chain is built from TRBV7-9 and TRBJ1-3; tentative D call: TRBD1 (5 bases). Trimming took off 0 bases at V and 2 bases at J, with 11 bases between the two ends. This CDR3 has 16 amino acids. Germline CDR1 reads SEHNR; CDR2 reads FQNEAQ (reference sequence). The CDR3: CASSLAAGGAGNTIYF. In DNA, the CDR3 is TGTGCCAGCAGCTTAGCCGCTGGGGGTGCTGGAAACACCATATATTTT.

The chain carries TRBV5-5 and TRBJ2-5, with 7 bases that match TRBD2. This CDR3 contains 15 residues. Unmatched junction bases numbered 6, after V lost 3 bases and J lost 1 base. The V gene's germline CDR1 is SGHKS and CDR2 YYEKEE (reference sequence). The CDR3 nucleotides read TGTGCCAGCAGCTCTGTCTGGGGGGGCCAAGAGACCCAGTACTTC. Its protein is CASSSVWGGQETQYF. Looking up the rest from reference TRBV5-5 and TRBJ2-5 gives the full variable domain: DAGVTQSPTHLIKTRGQQVTLRCSPISGHKSVSWYQQVLGQGPQFIFQYYEKEERGRGNFPDRFSARQFPNYSSELNVNALLLGDSALYLCASSSVWGGQETQYFGPGTRLLVL.

V usage is TRBV6-6 and J usage is TRBJ2-3; 9 bases agree with TRBD1. CDR1 is MNHNY and CDR2 is SVGAGI in the germline V gene (reference sequence). This CDR3 is built from 16 residues. Trimming cost V 6 bases and J 3 bases; bases outside gene matches: 10. As DNA, the CDR3 is TGTGCCAGCAGGGACTACAGGGGGCGGGGAACAGATACGCAGTATTTT. Amino acid sequence: CASRDYRGRGTDTQYF.

The chain employs TRBV5-4 and TRBJ1-1; 8 positions agree with TRBD1. The ends lost 5 bases at V and 1 base at J; junction bases unmatched: 4. This CDR3 spans 14 amino acids. The germline CDR1 and CDR2 sequences are SGHNT and YYREEE (reference sequence). The CDR3 loop reads CASRDRGQNTEAFF. CDR3 DNA: TGTGCCAGCAGAGACAGGGGTCAGAACACTGAAGCTTTCTTT.

The genes are TRBV27 and TRBJ1-2; no firm D call. CDR3 length equals 13 residues. Germline values: CDR1 MNHEY, CDR2 SMNVEV (reference sequence). V was clipped by 0 bases and J by 8 bases, with 10 bases between them. The CDR3 protein is CASSLSGERGYTF. The CDR3 nucleotides read TGTGCCAGCAGTTTATCGGGAGAGCGGGGCTACACCTTC.

The rearrangement joins TRBV7-9 to TRBJ1-2, with 11 positions matching TRBD1. V dropped 6 bases and J dropped 4; count of bases not matched to a gene: 10. This CDR3 region has 16 residues. Germline CDR1 and CDR2: SEHNR and FQNEAQ (reference sequence). This chain's CDR3 is CASRGGQGAPAYGYTF. The CDR3 nucleotides are TGTGCCAGCAGGGGAGGACAGGGGGCGCCGGCCTATGGCTACACCTTC.

The chain links TRBV27 to TRBJ2-7; 7 bases fit TRBD2. The CDR3 has 15 amino acids. Trimming at V came to 8 bases and at J to 7 bases, leaving 17 bases not matched to a gene. Germline-derived CDR1 and CDR2 are MNHEY and SMNVEV (reference sequence). This chain's CDR3 is CASAPRRGGAREQYF. CDR3 sequence (DNA): TGTGCCAGCGCACCCAGGCGGGGAGGGGCTAGGGAGCAGTACTTC.

The V gene is TRBV7-9, the J gene TRBJ2-7, with D possibly called TRBD1 or TRBD2 (5 bases each). V gave up 7 bases and J gave up 5 bases, with 9 bases separating them. The CDR3 has 11 amino acids. Germline V lookup: CDR1 SEHNR, CDR2 FQNEAQ (reference sequence). In nucleotides, the CDR3 is TGTGCCAGCACCTCGGGACACGAGCAGTACTTC. Its translation: CASTSGHEQYF.

This clone was seen once. V usage is TRBV5-1 and J usage is TRBJ1-1; no reliable D call. CDR3 length: 13 amino acids. The V and J ends lost 0 bases and 5 bases respectively, with 8 bases between them. Germline-derived CDR1 and CDR2 are SGHRS and YFSETQ. CDR3 DNA: TGCGCCAGCAGCTTGGGACTCCGGACTGAAGCTTTCTTT. As protein: CASSLGLRTEAFF. Variable domain in full (rest from reference TRBV5-1 and TRBJ1-1): KAGVTQTPRYLIKTRGQQVTLSCSPISGHRSVSWYQQTPGQGLQFLFEYFSETQRNKGNFPGRFSGRQFSNSRSEMNVSTLELGDSALYLCASSLGLRTEAFFGQGTRLTVV.

The chain uses TRBV6-2 or TRBV6-3 and TRBJ2-1; D assignment may be TRBD1 or TRBD2 (7 bases each). With 5 bases removed from V and 7 bases from J, the gap between germline ends came to 21 bases. This CDR3 region has 16 residues. CDR1 is MNHEY, CDR2 SVGEGT, per germline. CDR3 protein: CASSGYLGTAGNEQFF. For the CDR3, the DNA is TGTGCCAGCAGTGGATACCTCGGGACAGCGGGGAATGAGCAGTTCTTC.

This chain uses TRBV20-1 with TRBJ1-6; perhaps TRBD1 as D (5 bases). Trimming left V 3 bases short and J 7 bases short, with 19 bases between. Per germline, CDR1 DFQATT and CDR2 SNEGSKA (reference sequence). The CDR3 sequence is 16 residues long. Written as DNA, the CDR3 is TGCAGTGCTAGTCTCGCCACAGGACTAGTAAATTCACCCCTCCACTTT. Its protein is CSASLATGLVNSPLHF.

The chain couples TRBV29-1 to TRBJ1-2; TRBD1 might be the D (5 bases). The germline V gene encodes CDR1 SQVTM and CDR2 ANQGSEA. The V end was cut by 7 bases, the J end by 8 bases, with 17 bases between. This CDR3 region has 12 residues. CDR3 sequence reads: CSGGTGVEGYTF. CDR3 nucleotides: TGCAGCGGGGGGACTGGGGTGGAGGGCTACACCTTC.

This rearrangement joins TRBV18 to TRBJ1-1; D may be TRBD1 (5 bases). The CDR3 length is 19 residues. CDR1 KGHSH and CDR2 LQKENI come from the germline V gene. V lost 4 bases and J lost 1, with 25 bases in between. The CDR3 bases are TGTGCCAGCTCACTTTATCCCGGGGGGAGTGACGATTCGAACACTGAAGCTTTCTTT. This codes for CASSLYPGGSDDSNTEAFF.

The chain has TRBV24-1 and TRBJ2-7; possibly TRBD2 for D (5 bases). Per germline, CDR1 KGHDR and CDR2 SFDVKD. The V gene lost 4 bases and the J gene lost 7 bases, with 13 bases spanning the gap. This CDR3 is built from 13 residues. CDR3 residues: CATSDPGVREQYF. In DNA, the CDR3 is TGTGCCACCAGTGACCCCGGGGTACGAGAGCAGTACTTC.

The rearrangement uses TRBV19 and TRBJ2-7; 7 nucleotides agree with TRBD1. After removal of 8 bases from V and 5 bases from J, the junction contained 9 bases not matched to a gene. The CDR3 is 13 amino acids. CDR1 LNHDA and CDR2 SQIVND come from the germline V gene (reference sequence). The CDR3 DNA sequence: TGTGCCAGTTCCGGGACAGAATCTCACGAGCAGTACTTC. Its protein is CASSGTESHEQYF. The full variable domain, with the rest looked up from reference TRBV19 and TRBJ2-7, is DGGITQSPKYLFRKEGQNVTLSCEQNLNHDAMYWYRQDPGQGLRLIYYSQIVNDFQKGDIAEGYSVSREKKESFPLTVTSAQKNPTAFYLCASSGTESHEQYFGPGTRLTVT.

This chain uses TRBV4-3 with TRBJ2-3; 13 nucleotides agree with TRBD2. From germline, CDR1 is LGHNA and CDR2 YSLEER. The CDR3 spans 16 residues. The junction had 7 bases not matched to a gene; V was cut back by 6 bases and J by 4 bases. CDR3 sequence: CASSLRLAGGPDTQYF. For the CDR3, the DNA is TGCGCCAGCAGTCTTAGACTAGCGGGGGGTCCAGATACGCAGTATTTT.

This clone has a single count. This chain links TRBV5-4 with TRBJ1-4; D perhaps matches TRBD1 (5 bases). V lost 0 bases and J lost 5, with 11 bases in between. Germline CDR1 and CDR2: SGHNT and YYREEE (reference sequence). The CDR3 has 15 residues. The CDR3 reads CASSLGAGDNEKLFF. The CDR3 coding sequence is TGTGCCAGCAGCTTGGGTGCCGGGGACAATGAAAAACTGTTTTTT.